This T cell receptor beta chain was observed in a study of T cells in Graves' hyperthyroidism and ophthalmopathy. Regarding the study as a whole: Progression to ophthalmopathy was predicted a median of 6.5 months early.

The V end was cut by 1 base, the J end by 7 bases, with 14 bases between. The germline CDR1 and CDR2 sequences are SGHVS and FNYEAQ. The CDR3 is made up of 15 amino acids. Patients aged 18 to 65 had newly diagnosed hyperthyroidism that had lasted under 2 months. PBMCs stemmed from more than 7.5 ml fresh peripheral blood. This clonotype has ten or more counts. Its matching antigen is unknown. RNA transcripts yielded amplified TCR beta CDR3 regions. The HTBI set primed first-round TCR CDR3 RT-PCR. TCRdb analysed the multiplex PCR reads with MiXCR anew, one entry per CDR3 protein. This table holds 700,000 or so distinct CDR3 sequences, 16% found once.

This rearrangement joins TRBV7-6 to TRBJ2-1; either TRBD1 or TRBD2 may fit D (5 bases each). Sequenced sample: blood. The clonotype was recovered from a man aged 18-30 years with Graves' hyperthyroidism. This chain's CDR3 is CASSLGGTRRNEQFF. The DNA for the CDR3 is TGTGCCAGCAGCTTAGGGGGGACCCGAAGGAATGAGCAGTTCTTC.